This T cell receptor (beta chain) came from a study of cytomegalovirus exposure and HLA in healthy donors. In the study overall: Researchers found that under 90% of 350 to 500 genotyped donors fell within the Caucasian-associated ancestry cluster.

Primers: 60 Vbeta forward and 13 Jbeta reverse. TCRdb's table, derived via immunoSEQ multiplex PCR, lists solely in-frame clones and lacks some. This repertoire includes roughly 50,000 clones. The CDR3 totals 14 residues. The trim removed 5 bases at V and 7 bases at J, leaving 8 bases unmatched. CDR1 GTSNPN and CDR2 SVGIG come from the germline V gene (reference sequence). Sequenced sample: PBMCs. The origin of this receptor is a male donor in good health and CMV-seropositive. The J gene is TRBJ1-4, the V gene TRBV30; 9 bases are shared with TRBD1. The CDR3 protein is CAWPLTGGGEKLFF. CDR3 bases: TGTGCCTGGCCGTTGACAGGGGGGGGTGAAAAACTGTTTTTT.